The 20 T cell receptor beta chains below come from one sample, sequenced in a study of T-cell memory formation after mild COVID-19 (dated by TCRdb to 2020 to 2023). The library came from 5' RACE. The data were produced on an Illumina NovaSeq 6000. TCRdb passed the public sequencing reads through fastp at Q25 and MiXCR, retaining productive beta sequences. Under each unique CDR3 protein, matching rows form one entry showing the most common genes and DNA. This sample is represented by 200,000 to 250,000 distinct CDR3 sequences; about 16% of them were singletons. The ten biggest clones cover around 3.7% of the sample. The material sequenced was PBMCs or a T cell subset sorted from them (not recorded which). These receptors originate from a young man who had mild COVID-19 (a few samples of this study predate the infection). The sample titles of this study are shuffled in the database, so cell type and time point are left out; the donor was told from shared clones.

The chain links TRBV10-3 to TRBJ1-4; 10 bases are shared with TRBD1. The trim removed 6 bases at V and 6 bases at J, leaving 16 bases unmatched. Germline-derived CDR1 and CDR2 are ENHRY and SYGVKD. This CDR3 contains 18 residues. The CDR3 spells CAISRGTGAHRGDEKLFF. The DNA for the CDR3 is TGTGCCATCAGCCGAGGGACAGGGGCCCATCGGGGCGATGAAAAACTGTTTTTT.

This clonotype was seen only a few times. The chain uses TRBV9 and TRBJ2-7; D is unresolved. Germline V gene lookup returns CDR1 SGDLS and CDR2 YYNGEE. This CDR3 is 17 amino acids long. V shed 0 bases and J shed 0 bases, with 16 bases lying between them. The CDR3: CASSVGIGAVSSYEQYV. In DNA, the CDR3 is TGTGCCAGCAGCGTAGGAATTGGTGCAGTGAGCTCCTACGAGCAGTACGTC.

Only a few counts were recorded for this clonotype. J is TRBJ2-4 and V is TRBV29-1; TRBD1 aligns across 7 bases. Germline loops: CDR1 SQVTM, CDR2 ANQGSEA. With 4 bases clipped from V and 6 bases from J, the junction kept 3 bases outside the gene matches. The CDR3 runs 12 residues. For the CDR3, the DNA is TGCAGCGTTGGCCGACAGGGAAACATTCAGTACTTC. Residues: CSVGRQGNIQYF.

The sample holds a few counts of this clonotype. The chain carries TRBV25-1 and TRBJ2-2, with TRBD1 matching 9 bases. This CDR3 contains 14 residues. Germline CDR1 MGHDK, CDR2 SYGVNS. Trimming cost V 4 bases and J 3 bases; bases outside gene matches: 0. CDR3: CASSGTGDTGELFF. The DNA for the CDR3 is TGTGCCAGCAGTGGGACAGGGGACACCGGGGAGCTGTTTTTT.

This chain links TRBV12-5 with TRBJ2-3, with TRBD1 matching 9 bases. J gave up 2 bases and V 5 bases, and 5 bases lay outside the gene matches. CDR1 is LGHNT, CDR2 FRNRAP, per germline. CDR3 size: 15 residues. CDR3 in DNA: TGTGCTAGTGGTCTGACAGGGGGAAACACAGATACGCAGTATTTT. Translating it yields CASGLTGGNTDTQYF.

This clonotype has at least ten counts. This chain connects TRBV4-3 to TRBJ1-5; D uncertain. CDR3 length: 13 amino acids. Per germline, CDR1 LGHNA and CDR2 YSLEER. With 0 bases removed from V and 4 bases from J, the gap between germline ends came to 4 bases. The CDR3 DNA reads as TGCGCCAGCAGCCAAGATATGAATCAGCCCCAGCATTTT. It codes for CASSQDMNQPQHF.

This clonotype was picked up many times. The rearrangement joins TRBV7-2 to TRBJ1-5; 7 bases match TRBD1. CDR1 is SGHTA, CDR2 FQGNSA, per germline. CDR3 length: 14 residues. The junction had 5 bases not matched to a gene; V was cut back by 6 bases and J by 3 bases. Here the CDR3 DNA reads TGTGCCAGCAGGGGAGGGGGCTACAATCAGCCCCAGCATTTT. Amino acids: CASRGGGYNQPQHF.

The chain couples TRBV9 to TRBJ2-7; no clear D gene. Germline CDR1 SGDLS, CDR2 YYNGEE. The CDR3 extends over 14 amino acids. V was shortened by 4 bases and J by 12 bases, with 23 bases between the two germline ends. CDR3 bases: TGTGCCAGCAGCTCCCACGAGAGTGACACCTTCCGGTACTTC. Its protein product is CASSSHESDTFRYF.

The CDR3 spells CASSLEDSGYGYTF. CDR3 coding DNA: TGTGCCAGCAGTTTAGAGGACAGTGGCTATGGCTACACCTTC. The V gene is TRBV12-3 or TRBV12-4, the J gene TRBJ1-2, with TRBD1 as a possible D gene (6 bases). V lost 1 base, J lost 4 bases, and 10 bases lay in between. The CDR3 has 14 amino acids.

The rearrangement uses TRBV6-5 and TRBJ2-5, with no clear D. V lost 7 bases and J 4 bases, leaving 13 bases between the germline ends. The germline CDR1 and CDR2 sequences are MNHEY and SVGAGI. The length of the CDR3 is 13 residues. For the CDR3, the DNA is TGTGCCAGCACTCTCGTCTTGGGAGAGACCCAGTACTTC. Translation: CASTLVLGETQYF.

This clonotype has more than one count but fewer than ten. This chain uses TRBV5-1 with TRBJ1-1, with TRBD1 identical over 9 bases. Germline V gene sequence: CDR1 SGHRS, CDR2 YFSETQ. V gave up 4 bases and J gave up 4 bases; unmatched junction bases: 14. This CDR3 contains 17 residues. CDR3 amino acids: CASSPSDRGIGGTEAFF. The CDR3, as DNA: TGCGCCAGCAGCCCGTCGGACAGGGGTATTGGGGGCACTGAAGCTTTCTTT. Together with reference TRBV5-1 and TRBJ1-1, the CDR3 gives the full variable domain: KAGVTQTPRYLIKTRGQQVTLSCSPISGHRSVSWYQQTPGQGLQFLFEYFSETQRNKGNFPGRFSGRQFSNSRSEMNVSTLELGDSALYLCASSPSDRGIGGTEAFFGQGTRLTVV.

This clonotype was counted only a few times. The chain uses TRBV18 and TRBJ2-3, with D perhaps matching TRBD2 (5 bases). Germline CDR1 reads KGHSH; CDR2 reads LQKENI. Deletions cut 2 bases from V and 4 bases from J, with 13 bases between. CDR3 size: 15 residues. CDR3 coding DNA: TGTGCCAGCTCACCATCTAGCACGGCCGCAGATACGCAGTATTTT. It translates to CASSPSSTAADTQYF.

V is TRBV7-2 and J is TRBJ2-1; D unclear. CDR1 SGHTA and CDR2 FQGNSA come from the germline V gene. There are 15 residues in the CDR3. The V end was cut by 3 bases, the J end by 3 bases, with 12 bases between. The CDR3 DNA reads as TGTGCCAGCAGCTTTGGGGATGCCCGCTACAATGAGCAGTTCTTC. Translation: CASSFGDARYNEQFF.

This clonotype showed up just a few times. This chain joins TRBV20-1 and TRBJ2-7; D call uncertain. The CDR3 is 11 amino acids. From germline, CDR1 is DFQATT and CDR2 SNEGSKA (reference sequence). The germline V and J ends were trimmed by 6 bases and 5 bases, with 11 bases remaining between them. CDR3 residues: CSAVSWDEQYF. CDR3 bases: TGCAGTGCGGTATCCTGGGACGAGCAGTACTTC.

This clonotype has only a few counts. This chain connects TRBV10-3 to TRBJ2-3, with unresolved D. In germline, CDR1 is ENHRY, CDR2 SYGVKD. Trimming took 5 bases from V and 6 from J, leaving 6 bases between them. CDR3 length equals 11 residues. The CDR3 DNA is TGTGCCATCAGTTTTTCGGATACGCAGTATTTT. It specifies CAISFSDTQYF.

Many counts were recorded for this clonotype. V gene TRBV7-6 combines with J gene TRBJ2-2, with 11 bases matching TRBD1. Looked up from germline, CDR1 is SGHVS and CDR2 is FNYEAQ. Trimming took 4 bases from V and 4 from J; bases not matched to a gene: 2. The CDR3 contains 15 residues. The chain's CDR3 is CASSSGQGGTGELFF. The CDR3 bases are TGTGCCAGCAGCTCGGGACAGGGGGGCACCGGGGAGCTGTTTTTT.

The V call is TRBV27, the J call TRBJ1-6, with D possibly being TRBD1 (5 bases). The CDR3 has 15 amino acids. Trimming stripped 0 bases from V and 10 bases from J, with 13 bases between. Germline V lookup: CDR1 MNHEY, CDR2 SMNVEV (reference sequence). The CDR3 bases are TGTGCCAGCAGTTTATCGGTCAGGGCCGGATCACCCCTCCACTTT. Translation gives CASSLSVRAGSPLHF.

This clonotype was counted only a few times. J is TRBJ2-3 and V is TRBV7-9; 10 bases map to TRBD1. V was pared by 5 bases and J by 4 bases, with 6 bases of the junction left unmatched. Per the germline V gene, CDR1 is SEHNR and CDR2 is FQNEAQ (reference sequence). The CDR3 runs to 15 residues. The CDR3 DNA is TGTGCCAGCAGCCCCCCCGGGACAGGGGCAGATACGCAGTATTTT. Its translation: CASSPPGTGADTQYF.

This rearrangement joins TRBV19 to TRBJ1-5; D perhaps matches TRBD1 (6 bases). The V end lost 3 bases, the J end lost 6 bases, and 12 bases lay between the germline ends. Germline lookup yields CDR1 LNHDA and CDR2 SQIVND (reference sequence). The CDR3 covers 14 residues. CDR3 sequence (DNA): TGTGCCAGTAGTATGTGGGGGGCGGGTCAGCCCCAGCATTTT. It specifies CASSMWGAGQPQHF.

This chain connects TRBV7-9 to TRBJ1-5; 8 bases fit TRBD1. Germline V CDR1 and CDR2: SEHNR, FQNEAQ (reference sequence). V dropped 4 bases and J dropped 4; count of bases not matched to a gene: 15. This CDR3 is built from 18 residues. The CDR3 protein is CASSSPSGGTGPNQPQHF. CDR3 nucleotide sequence: TGTGCCAGCAGCTCACCGAGTGGTGGGACAGGACCAAATCAGCCCCAGCATTTT.